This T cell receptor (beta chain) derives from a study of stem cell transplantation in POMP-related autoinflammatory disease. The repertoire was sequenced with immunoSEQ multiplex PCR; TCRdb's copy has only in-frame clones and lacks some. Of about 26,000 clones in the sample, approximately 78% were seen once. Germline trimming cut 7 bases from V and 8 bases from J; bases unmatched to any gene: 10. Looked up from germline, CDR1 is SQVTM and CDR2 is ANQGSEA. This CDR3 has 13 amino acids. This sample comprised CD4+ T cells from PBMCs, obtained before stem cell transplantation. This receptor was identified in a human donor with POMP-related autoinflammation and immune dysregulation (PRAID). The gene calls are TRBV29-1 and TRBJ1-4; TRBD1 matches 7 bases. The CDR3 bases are TGCAGCGCTAAGGGCAGGGGGAGGGAAAAACTGTTTTTT. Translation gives CSAKGRGREKLFF.